The 8 T cell receptor beta chains presented below share a single source sample, sequenced in a study of T cells in localized non-small cell lung cancer. The data were produced by immunoSEQ multiplex PCR, yet TCRdb's version contains in-frame clones alone and is incomplete. Among some 71,000 clones listed, approximately 84% were seen once. The specimen comprised peripheral blood, sampled before any cancer treatment. All receptors derive from a female donor at least 60 years old with stage I lung adenocarcinoma.

In this sample, this clone turned up a few times. CDR3 in amino acids: CASSLQGMNTEAFF. The CDR3 coding sequence is TGCGCCAGCAGCTTACAGGGAATGAACACTGAAGCTTTCTTT. V and J are TRBV5-1 and TRBJ1-1, with D perhaps TRBD1 (6 bases). The length of the CDR3 is 14 residues. Trimming stripped 2 bases from V and 0 bases from J, with 8 bases between. Germline loops: CDR1 SGHRS, CDR2 YFSETQ.

This rearrangement joins TRBV7-6 to TRBJ1-4; D not resolved. The germline V and J ends were trimmed by 8 bases and 6 bases, with 10 bases remaining between them. Per the germline V gene, CDR1 is SGHVS and CDR2 is FNYEAQ. The CDR3 runs to 12 residues. CDR3 region: CASRGWDEKLFF. CDR3 nucleotide sequence: TGTGCCAGCCGAGGATGGGATGAAAAACTGTTTTTT.

This clone was observed a few times. The J gene is TRBJ1-1, the V gene TRBV30, with D hard to call. This CDR3 contains 12 residues. Germline lookup yields CDR1 GTSNPN and CDR2 SVGIG (reference sequence). Trimming cost V 4 bases and J 1 base, with 7 bases left between them. CDR3 protein: CAWNQENTEAFF. Written as DNA, the CDR3 is TGTGCCTGGAATCAGGAGAACACTGAAGCTTTCTTT.

About this clone: One end of the junction fails to match germline, which may point to a read error. The V call is TRBV4-1, the J call TRBJ2-3, with D tentatively TRBD2 (7 bases). This CDR3 is 16 amino acids long. Germline assignment: CDR1 MGHRA and CDR2 YSYEKL. In DNA form, the CDR3 reads TGCGCCAGCAGCCAAGTTGTGGCGGGGGCCACAGGTACGCAGTATTTT. This codes for CASSQVVAGATGTQYF.

The CDR3 is CASSLGLAGDTQYF. In DNA, the CDR3 is TGTGCCAGCAGCTTGGGTCTAGCGGGAGATACGCAGTATTTT. The chain combines TRBV5-5 with TRBJ2-3, with 8 nucleotides matching TRBD2. The CDR3 runs to 14 residues. CDR1 is SGHKS, CDR2 YYEKEE, per germline (reference sequence). V lost 0 bases and J lost 5; bases outside the gene matches: 2.

This clone came up once. The chain employs TRBV5-4 and TRBJ2-5; 11 positions match TRBD2. V lost 2 bases, J lost 5 bases, and 5 bases stayed unmatched. The CDR3 loop spans 15 amino acids. Germline V CDR1 and CDR2: SGHNT, YYREEE (reference sequence). The CDR3 DNA reads as TGTGCCAGCAGCTTTAGCGGGGGGGCAATGGAGACCCAGTACTTC. It specifies CASSFSGGAMETQYF.

The chain employs TRBV28 and TRBJ1-5; D not resolved. Deletions cut 4 bases from V and 0 bases from J, with 7 bases between. CDR1 and CDR2 from the germline V gene are MDHEN and SYDVKM. This CDR3 is 14 amino acids long. In DNA form, the CDR3 reads TGTGCCAGCAGTTCCGGGATTAGCAATCAGCCCCAGCATTTT. This translates into CASSSGISNQPQHF.

The chain carries TRBV7-8 and TRBJ2-7; 8 nucleotides match TRBD1. Germline CDR1 reads SGHVS; CDR2 reads FQNEAQ. V lost 5 bases to trimming and J lost 10 bases; unmatched junction nucleotides: 10. The CDR3 length is 13 residues. Here the CDR3 reads CASSVTDRAGQYF. In DNA, the CDR3 is TGTGCCAGCAGCGTTACGGACAGGGCGGGCCAGTACTTC. The variable domain in full, with the rest retrieved from reference TRBV7-8 and TRBJ2-7, is GAGVSQSPRYKVAKRGQDVALRCDPISGHVSLFWYQQALGQGPEFLTYFQNEAQLDKSGLPSDRFFAERPEGSVSTLKIQRTQQEDSAVYLCASSVTDRAGQYFGPGTRLTVT.